This T cell receptor beta chain was recorded in a study of T cell responses to AZD1222 COVID-19 vaccine. TCRdb's copy holds only in-frame clones and misses some; the assay was immunoSEQ multiplex PCR. The sample holds roughly 200,000 clones, just over 90% seen once. Study results and caveats: Unmutated variant regions are reportedly the target of nearly half of TCRs that are spike-specific. Seropositive AZD1222 recipients at baseline numbered only five to seven. Females made up more of the donors, who were largely white British, and clonal diversity may have come out too low. The CD4 TCRs associated with vaccination extended across spike and predominated at 160-218 and 743-854.

A remark on this clone: What it recognizes is unknown.

Sequencing was performed on peripheral blood, taken 28 days after the second AZD1222 dose. This clonotype was sampled from an adult who received the AZD1222 COVID-19 vaccine.

CDR3 protein: CASSPRGSYNSPLHF. The DNA for the CDR3 is TGTGCCAGCAGCCCCCGGGGGTCCTATAATTCACCCCTCCACTTT. The chain is built from TRBV7-9 and TRBJ1-6, with a possible D match to TRBD1 (5 bases). The CDR3 contains 15 residues. Trimming shortened V by 5 bases and J by 1 base, and 9 bases separated the two germline ends. The germline V gene encodes CDR1 SEHNR and CDR2 FQNEAQ (reference sequence).